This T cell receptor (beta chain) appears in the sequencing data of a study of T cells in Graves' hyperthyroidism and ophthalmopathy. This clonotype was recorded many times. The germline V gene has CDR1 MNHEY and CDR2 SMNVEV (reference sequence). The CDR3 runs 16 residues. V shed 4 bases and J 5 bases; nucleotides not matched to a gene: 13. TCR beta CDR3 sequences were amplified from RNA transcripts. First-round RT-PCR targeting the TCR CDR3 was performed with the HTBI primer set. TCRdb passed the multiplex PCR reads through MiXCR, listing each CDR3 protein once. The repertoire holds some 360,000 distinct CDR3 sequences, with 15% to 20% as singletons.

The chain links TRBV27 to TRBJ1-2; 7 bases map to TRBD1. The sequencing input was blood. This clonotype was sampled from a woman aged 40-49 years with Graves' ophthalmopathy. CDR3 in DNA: TGTGCCAGCAGTTCCCGGGACAGTTTGTTTGGGTATGGCTACACCTTC. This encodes CASSSRDSLFGYGYTF.